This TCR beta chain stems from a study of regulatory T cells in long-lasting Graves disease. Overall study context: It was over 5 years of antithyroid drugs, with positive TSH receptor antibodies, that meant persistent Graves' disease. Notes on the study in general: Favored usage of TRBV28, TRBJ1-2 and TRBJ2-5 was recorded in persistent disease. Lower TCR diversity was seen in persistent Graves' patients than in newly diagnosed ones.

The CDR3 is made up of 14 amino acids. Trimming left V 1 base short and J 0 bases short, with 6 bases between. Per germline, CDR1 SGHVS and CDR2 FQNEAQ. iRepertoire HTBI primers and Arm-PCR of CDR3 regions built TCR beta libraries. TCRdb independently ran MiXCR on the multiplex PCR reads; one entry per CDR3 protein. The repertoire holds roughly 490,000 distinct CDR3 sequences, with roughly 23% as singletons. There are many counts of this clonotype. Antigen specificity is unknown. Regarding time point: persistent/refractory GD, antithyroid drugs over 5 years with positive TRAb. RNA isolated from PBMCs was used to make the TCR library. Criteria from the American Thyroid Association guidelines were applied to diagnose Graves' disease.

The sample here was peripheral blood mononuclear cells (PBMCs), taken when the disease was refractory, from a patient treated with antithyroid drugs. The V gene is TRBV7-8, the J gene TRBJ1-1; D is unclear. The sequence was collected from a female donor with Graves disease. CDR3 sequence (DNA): TGTGCCAGCAGCTTAGACGCAGTGAACACTGAAGCTTTCTTT. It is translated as CASSLDAVNTEAFF.